The 9 T cell receptor beta chains below all came from one sample that was sequenced in a study of patients and donors after allogeneic stem cell transplantation. Each CDR3 protein gets one entry after TCRdb re-called the RT-PCR reads with MiXCR. This sample has about a million distinct CDR3 sequences, with more than 15% found just once. The sample comprised blood, either unsorted or a sorted T cell fraction (not recorded which). Receptors were obtained from a human donor who was either an allogeneic HSCT recipient or a stem cell or donor lymphocyte infusion donor (not recorded which). It is not recorded whose cells these are; they may come from a transplant donor.

This clonotype was observed at least ten times. DNA of the CDR3: TGTGCCAGCAGGGACAGAACCTACGAGCAGTACTTC. Protein product: CASRDRTYEQYF. The chain links TRBV25-1 to TRBJ2-7, with D possibly being TRBD1 (6 bases). Germline lookup yields CDR1 MGHDK and CDR2 SYGVNS. Trimming cost V 6 bases and J 2 bases, with 8 bases left between them. The CDR3 consists of 12 residues.

This clonotype came up a few times. The genes are TRBV12-5 and TRBJ2-3, with unresolved D. V was shortened by 0 bases and J by 1 base, with 11 bases between the two germline ends. Germline-derived CDR1 and CDR2 are LGHNT and FRNRAP. The CDR3 is 16 residues long. DNA for the CDR3: TGTGCTAGTGGTTTGGTAAGGGCAGCTGGCACAGATACGCAGTATTTT. This translates into CASGLVRAAGTDTQYF.

The chain employs TRBV20-1 and TRBJ1-1; maybe TRBD1 (5 bases). The CDR3 is made up of 14 amino acids. Trimming took off 3 bases at V and 7 bases at J, with 18 bases between the two ends. CDR1 and CDR2 from the germline V gene are DFQATT and SNEGSKA (reference sequence). The CDR3 loop is CSASDGGGIDEAFF. The CDR3 DNA is TGCAGTGCTAGCGATGGGGGTGGGATTGATGAAGCTTTCTTT.

The CDR3 sequence: CASTRRLATLTTEAFF. CDR3 nucleotide sequence: TGTGCCAGCACCCGCCGCTTAGCCACCCTAACGACTGAAGCTTTCTTT. The chain employs TRBV5-6 and TRBJ1-1; no reliable D call. With 6 bases removed from V and 5 bases from J, the gap between germline ends came to 23 bases. The CDR3 loop spans 16 amino acids. Germline V gives CDR1 SGHDT, CDR2 YYEEEE.

The chain links TRBV24-1 to TRBJ1-1, with D possibly TRBD1 on 5 matching bases. CDR3 length equals 17 residues. The ends were cut back, 3 bases at V and 6 bases at J, with 22 bases in the middle. From germline, CDR1 is KGHDR and CDR2 SFDVKD. The CDR3: CATSDRGRPGGISEAFF. CDR3 nucleotides: TGTGCCACCAGTGATAGGGGACGGCCGGGGGGGATTTCTGAAGCTTTCTTT.

This clonotype was counted between two and nine times. DNA for the CDR3: TGCAGTGCTAGAGCGGGGGTGAGCACTGAAGCTTTCTTT. Translation gives CSARAGVSTEAFF. The chain joins TRBV20-1 to TRBJ1-1; tentatively, D is TRBD1 (5 bases). Germline CDR1 is DFQATT and CDR2 is SNEGSKA (reference sequence). The CDR3 loop spans 13 amino acids. V lost 1 base and J 4 bases, leaving 10 bases between the germline ends.

This clonotype was counted a few times. The rearrangement links TRBV20-1 to TRBJ2-1; 7 positions match TRBD1. V was pared by 2 bases and J by 6 bases, with 7 bases of the junction left unmatched. Germline CDR1 and CDR2: DFQATT and SNEGSKA (reference sequence). CDR3 length equals 14 residues. The CDR3 sequence: CSARPLNRGNEQFF. The CDR3 DNA reads as TGCAGTGCTAGACCCCTCAACAGGGGCAATGAGCAGTTCTTC.

This sequence joins TRBV7-3 and TRBJ1-2; D remains ambiguous. Trimming stripped 5 bases from V and 2 bases from J, with 15 bases between. Germline V lookup: CDR1 SGHTA, CDR2 FQGTGA. The CDR3 runs to 15 residues. This CDR3 is CASSTSGPLNYGYTF. In DNA form, the CDR3 reads TGTGCCAGCAGCACCTCAGGCCCCCTAAACTATGGCTACACCTTC.

The chain carries TRBV4-3 and TRBJ1-4, with unresolved D. The V and J ends lost 0 bases and 5 bases respectively, with 19 bases between them. Germline CDR1 is LGHNA and CDR2 is YSLEER. This CDR3 is built from 18 residues. The CDR3 sequence is CASSQDLFPRTPNEKLFF. CDR3 nucleotide sequence: TGCGCCAGCAGCCAAGATTTGTTTCCGCGGACTCCCAATGAAAAACTGTTTTTT.